This TCR beta chain derives from a study of metastatic and nonmetastatic thyroid tumors. This clone has at least ten counts. Source study methods: The authors used CDR3 differences across clinicopathological groups to build a distant-metastasis classifier for papillary thyroid cancer. TCRdb used MiXCR to call clones anew from the PCR reads. V and J calls and clone size were set by TCRdb, not the authors. The sample gives 25,000 to 30,000 clones, 20% to 30% of which show up once; 6% is in the top ten. The germline V and J ends were trimmed by 6 bases and 7 bases, with 12 bases remaining between them. The CDR3 spans 13 residues. The V gene's germline CDR1 is MNHNS and CDR2 SASEGT. Patients had received no treatment of any kind before thyroid surgery.

Material: blood. The V gene is TRBV6-1, the J gene TRBJ1-4, with D possibly TRBD1 on 5 matching bases. The receptor comes from a female donor with papillary thyroid cancer or a benign thyroid nodule (not recorded which). Some clones in this sample may be carry-over from other donors' samples. CDR3 in amino acids: CASSPGSGEKLFF. The DNA of the CDR3 is TGTGCCAGCAGCCCAGGGAGTGGTGAAAAACTGTTTTTT.